This is a list of T cell receptor beta chains from one sample in a study of T cell changes during pregnancy in multiple sclerosis. The assay was immunoSEQ multiplex PCR, and TCRdb's table has in-frame clones only and misses some. The table has tens of thousands of clones, roughly 93% seen once. Source: peripheral blood, taken in the third trimester of pregnancy. The receptors were sampled from a female donor with multiple sclerosis, enrolled in a pregnancy study. Each CDR3 is given with its conserved first and last residue. Each record gives: clone size, J gene, V gene, D gene, CDR3 DNA, CDR3 protein. A D gene is named only where the DNA matches it firmly. Some rows have no size entry. The others give once, few or many, or a class for an expanded clone.

few | TRBJ2-3 | TRBV9 | . | TGTGCCAGCAGCGTAGGTAGGGGTAGCACAGATACGCAGTATTTT | CASSVGRGSTDTQYF
. | TRBJ2-2 | TRBV4-3 | . | TGCGCCAGCAGCCCACGCCAGTTGGAGGCCGGGGAGCTGTTTTTT | CASSPRQLEAGELFF
. | TRBJ2-5 | TRBV9 | TRBD1 | TGTGCCAGCAGCACTGGACAGGGGAAAGAGACCCAGTACTTC | CASSTGQGKETQYF
once | TRBJ2-7 | TRBV2 | . | TGTGCCAGCACAACGGAGTCGAAGATCGAGCAGTACTTC | CASTTESKIEQYF
. | TRBJ1-4 | TRBV7-9 | TRBD1 | TGTGCCAGCAGCTTAGCTTGGGACAGCTATGAAAAACTGTTTTTT | CASSLAWDSYEKLFF
. | TRBJ2-1 | TRBV30 | TRBD1 | TGTGCCTGGAGTGTAGTTGGACAGGGGACGAGGAATGAGCAGTTCTTC | CAWSVVGQGTRNEQFF
. | TRBJ2-1 | TRBV11-1 | TRBD2 | TGTGCCAGCAGCCTAGGGAGGTATGGACTAGCGGAGTACAATGAGCAGTTCTTC | CASSLGRYGLAEYNEQFF
. | TRBJ1-3 | TRBV30 | TRBD1 | TGTGCCTGGAGTCCGGACAGGTTTGGAAACACCATATATTTT | CAWSPDRFGNTIYF
. | TRBJ2-3 | TRBV11-2 | TRBD2 | TGTGCCAGCAGCTCCCCGGCGGGGGGGGATACGCAGTATTTT | CASSSPAGGDTQYF
once | TRBJ2-3 | TRBV7-6 | TRBD1 | TGTGCCAGCAGTATTGACAGGGGCCTCACAGATACGCAGTATTTT | CASSIDRGLTDTQYF
. | TRBJ1-2 | TRBV9 | . | TGTGCCAGCAGCGTGTCAATTGTAGCTAACTATGGCTACACCTTC | CASSVSIVANYGYTF
. | TRBJ1-1 | TRBV23-1 | . | TGCGCCAGCAGTCAACCCAGGGCGGAGAACACTGAAGCTTTCTTT | CASSQPRAENTEAFF
. | TRBJ1-2 | TRBV11-2 | TRBD1 | TGTGCCAGCAGCCGGACAGGCTTCTATGGCTACACCTTC | CASSRTGFYGYTF
. | TRBJ1-1 | TRBV5-1 | . | TGCGCCAGCAGCTTGGTCAGGGTGAATTCCGAAGCTTTCTTT | CASSLVRVNSEAFF
once | TRBJ2-7 | TRBV21-1 | . | TGTGCCAGCAGCAAACGGCACAGGGGGTACCACGAGCAGTACTTC | CASSKRHRGYHEQYF
. | TRBJ1-2 | TRBV5-5 | TRBD1 | TGTGCCAGCAGCGCGGGGGACAGGCCCTATGTTGGCTACACCTTC | CASSAGDRPYVGYTF
. | TRBJ2-7 | TRBV5-1 | . | TGCGCCAGCAGCTTGCAGTCGGGGACCTACGAGCAGTACTTC | CASSLQSGTYEQYF
. | TRBJ1-2 | TRBV11-2 | . | TGTGCCAGCAGCGCAGGGATACGTTATGGCTACACCTTC | CASSAGIRYGYTF
. | TRBJ1-2 | TRBV29-1 | . | TGCAGCATAGGGGATGGATCTAACTATGGCTACACCTTC | CSIGDGSNYGYTF
. | TRBJ1-4 | TRBV2 | . | TGTGCCAGCACCCAGACTAATGAAAAACTGTTTTTT | CASTQTNEKLFF
. | TRBJ1-5 | TRBV4-1 | TRBD1 | TGCGCCAGCAGCCAAGATTGGGGACAGGGGGTCCTCAATCAGCCCCAGCATTTT | CASSQDWGQGVLNQPQHF
. | TRBJ2-1 | TRBV6-5 | TRBD2 | TGTGCCAGCAGTCGGACTAGCGGGGAGGACGAGCAGTTCTTC | CASSRTSGEDEQFF
once | TRBJ1-2 | TRBV4-1 | . | TGCGCCAGCAGCCAAGGACAGCGAGGGGGCTATGGCTACACCTTC | CASSQGQRGGYGYTF
. | TRBJ1-2 | TRBV27 | TRBD1 | TGTGCCAGCAGCCGGGACAGGTTATATGGCTACACCTTC | CASSRDRLYGYTF
. | TRBJ1-4 | TRBV5-1 | TRBD1 | TGCGCCAGCAGCTTGTCAGGGGGCTGGGAAAAACTGTTTTTT | CASSLSGGWEKLFF
. | TRBJ2-5 | TRBV6-5 | TRBD1 | TGTGCCAGCAGGGGGGGACAGGGACACGGGGAGACCCAGTACTTC | CASRGGQGHGETQYF
. | TRBJ1-3 | TRBV28 | . | TGTGCCAGCAGTTTTCTCTCGACAGGCCAGTCTGGAAACACCATATATTTT | CASSFLSTGQSGNTIYF
. | TRBJ1-1 | TRBV6-5 | . | TGTGCCAGCAGTTACGATGCAGGGCCTACTGAAGCTTTCTTT | CASSYDAGPTEAFF
. | TRBJ2-7 | TRBV1 | . | TGCACCAGCAGCCAAGATCAGGGGTACGAGCAGTACTTC | CTSSQDQGYEQYF
. | TRBJ1-2 | TRBV2 | . | TGTGCCAGCCACGTTCAGGACCCAATAAAGGGGTTGGGCCAAGGGGGCTATGGCTACACCTTC | CASHVQDPIKGLGQGGYGYTF
. | TRBJ1-2 | TRBV9 | . | TGTGCCAGCACCTCAAACAGGGACACCCATCTTGGCGGCTACACCTTC | CASTSNRDTHLGGYTF
once | TRBJ1-3 | TRBV5-6 | . | TGTGCCAGCAGCTTTTCGGGAAACACCATATATTTT | CASSFSGNTIYF
. | TRBJ2-7 | TRBV5-4 | TRBD2 | TGTGCCAGCAGCCGGACTAGCGGGGCCGCCTACGAGCAGTACTTC | CASSRTSGAAYEQYF
. | TRBJ1-1 | TRBV18 | . | TGTGCCAGCTCACCAGGGAGCGATACTGAAGCTTTCTTT | CASSPGSDTEAFF
. | TRBJ1-2 | TRBV6-6 | TRBD1 | TGTGCCAGCAGACACACCCCACAGGGGTATGGCTACACCTTC | CASRHTPQGYGYTF
. | TRBJ1-5 | TRBV5-5 | . | TGTGCCAGCAGCTTAGGTCACCAGTTTGAGGCCCAGCATTTT | CASSLGHQFEAQHF
. | TRBJ1-3 | TRBV5-6 | . | TGTGCCAGCAGCTTGGGCCCTACCGCAGGAAACACCATATATTTT | CASSLGPTAGNTIYF
. | TRBJ2-3 | TRBV7-8 | TRBD2 | TGTGCCAGCAGCTTAGCGCACGGGGGGGCCTGGGATACGCAGTATTTT | CASSLAHGGAWDTQYF
. | TRBJ2-3 | TRBV29-1 | . | TGCAGCGTTGTACAGGGTGGCACAGATACGCAGTATTTT | CSVVQGGTDTQYF
. | TRBJ1-5 | TRBV19 | TRBD1 | TGTGCCAGTAGTATACAGGGGGGTCAGCCCCAGCATTTT | CASSIQGGQPQHF
. | TRBJ1-5 | TRBV7-9 | . | TGTGCCAGCAGTTTGACGGGGAATCCGAATCAGCCCCAGCATTTT | CASSLTGNPNQPQHF
. | TRBJ1-4 | TRBV9 | . | TGTGCCAGCAGCCCGCGGGCCGATAGCGCAGGGGTTAATGAAAAACTGTTTTTT | CASSPRADSAGVNEKLFF